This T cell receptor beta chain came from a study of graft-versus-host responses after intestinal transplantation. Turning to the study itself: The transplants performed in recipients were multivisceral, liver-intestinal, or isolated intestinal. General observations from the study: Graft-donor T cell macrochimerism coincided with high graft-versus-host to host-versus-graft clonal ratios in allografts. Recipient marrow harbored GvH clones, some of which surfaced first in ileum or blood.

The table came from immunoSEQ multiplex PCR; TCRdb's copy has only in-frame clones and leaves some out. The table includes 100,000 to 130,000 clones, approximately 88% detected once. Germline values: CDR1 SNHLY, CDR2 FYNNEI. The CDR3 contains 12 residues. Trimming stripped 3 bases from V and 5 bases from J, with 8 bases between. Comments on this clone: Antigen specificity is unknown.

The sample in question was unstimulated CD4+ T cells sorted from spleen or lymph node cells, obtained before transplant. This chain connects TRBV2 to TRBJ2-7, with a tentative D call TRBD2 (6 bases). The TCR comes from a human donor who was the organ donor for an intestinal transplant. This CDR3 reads CASSDWRDEQYF. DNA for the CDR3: TGTGCCAGCAGTGACTGGAGGGACGAGCAGTACTTC.